This entry lists 26 T cell receptor beta chains sequenced from one sample in a study of T cell clonality in common variable immunodeficiency. Produced via immunoSEQ multiplex PCR; TCRdb's table is partial and in-frame only. The sample contains more than 35,000 clones, none of them singletons. Sequenced input: peripheral blood mononuclear cells. These receptors were collected from a person aged 18-69 years in good health.

This clone came up many times. The read finishes 3 residues shy of the CDR3 end, and the germline J gene is used to complete it. The genes are TRBV5-4 and TRBJ2-5; tentative D call: TRBD1 (5 bases). V lost 1 base and J lost 0, with 10 bases in between. This CDR3 spans 15 amino acids. CDR1 SGHNT and CDR2 YYREEE come from the germline V gene (reference sequence). CDR3 amino acids: CASSLFRGNQETQYF. CDR3 DNA (partial): TGTGCCAGCAGCTTGTTTAGGGGAAACCAAGAGACC.

This clone appeared many times. The read halts 3 residues ahead of the CDR3 end, with the missing end drawn from the germline J gene. The chain couples TRBV29-1 to TRBJ2-1, with 12 bases fitting TRBD2. V was clipped by 6 bases and J by 8 bases; unmatched bases: 11. Germline CDR1 and CDR2: SQVTM and ANQGSEA. The CDR3 runs to 15 residues. The CDR3 reads CSVAYTSGGSDEQFF. The part of the CDR3 DNA that was read is TGCAGCGTCGCCTACACTAGCGGGGGGTCCGATGAG.

In its sample, this clone was seen many times. Read coverage stops 3 residues before the CDR3 terminus; the germline J gene supplies the remainder. The V call is TRBV30, the J call TRBJ1-3; TRBD1 is a possible D gene (5 bases). The CDR3 is 16 residues long. V was cut by 0 bases and J by 0 bases, with 12 bases left in between. Germline assignment: CDR1 GTSNPN and CDR2 SVGIG (reference sequence). The sequenced CDR3 bases are TGTGCCTGGAGTGTAATTGGGGCGAACTCTGGAAACACC. This gives the protein CAWSVIGANSGNT. The full CDR3 sequence reads CAWSVIGANSGNTIYF.

This clone was detected a few times. Sequencing ends 3 residues short of the CDR3 end; the germline J gene provides the rest. This chain links TRBV11-2 with TRBJ2-5; D unresolved. The V and J ends lost 4 bases and 5 bases respectively, with 14 bases between them. The CDR3 length is 14 residues. Germline V gene sequence: CDR1 SGHAT, CDR2 FQNNGV. CDR3 in amino acids: CASSYRRLRETQYF. Incomplete CDR3 DNA: TGTGCCAGCAGCTATCGGCGGCTCCGGGAGACC.

This clone was counted at least ten times. The read gets to within 3 residues of the CDR3 end, and the germline J gene fills in the rest. The chain joins TRBV11-3 to TRBJ2-2; D gene uncertain. Germline V gene lookup returns CDR1 SGHNT and CDR2 YENEEA. The CDR3 has 13 amino acids. V lost 2 bases and J lost 2, with 3 bases in between. The CDR3 bases that were read are TGTGCCAGCAGCTTAATAAACACCGGGGAG. Translated: CASSLINTGE. In full, the CDR3 reads CASSLINTGELFF.

This clone has ten or more counts. The read finishes 3 residues shy of the CDR3 end, and the germline J gene is used to complete it. The chain recombines TRBV5-5 with TRBJ2-1; TRBD1 might be the D (5 bases). The V end was cut by 0 bases, the J end by 5 bases, with 6 bases between. The CDR3 totals 13 residues. Looked up from germline, CDR1 is SGHKS and CDR2 is YYEKEE (reference sequence). This chain's CDR3 is CASSLGGHNEQFF. The DNA read from the CDR3 is TGTGCCAGCAGCTTGGGGGGCCACAATGAG.

This clone was observed many times. The read finishes 3 residues shy of the CDR3 end, and the germline J gene is used to complete it. V and J are TRBV5-1 and TRBJ2-3, with TRBD2 identical over 8 bases. J lost 5 bases, V lost 4 bases, and 9 bases had no gene match. Germline-derived CDR1 and CDR2 are SGHRS and YFSETQ. This CDR3 has 15 residues. CDR3 sequence: CASSPTGGAGDTQYF. The sequenced part of the CDR3 DNA is TGCGCCAGCAGCCCTACCGGGGGGGCCGGAGATACG.

At least ten counts were recorded for this clone. The CDR3 goes on 3 residues after the read ends, and that part is filled in from the germline J gene. J is TRBJ2-5 and V is TRBV2; 7 bases are a match to TRBD2. This CDR3 has 14 amino acids. Germline assignment: CDR1 SNHLY and CDR2 FYNNEI. V lost 7 bases, J lost 5 bases, and 10 bases stayed unmatched. The sequenced part of the CDR3 DNA is TGTGCCAGCACCACAAGGGAGGGGTGGGAGACC. Its protein is CASTTREGWET. The whole CDR3 protein reads CASTTREGWETQYF.

This clone was observed at least ten times. The observed sequence ends 3 residues before the CDR3 terminus, with the missing tail filled in from the germline J gene. The gene calls are TRBV30 and TRBJ2-7; 9 nucleotides align to TRBD1. Trimming at V came to 6 bases and at J to 5 bases, leaving 8 bases not matched to a gene. Germline V gene data show CDR1 as GTSNPN and CDR2 as SVGIG (reference sequence). CDR3 length equals 13 residues. CDR3 bases read: TGTGCCTGTCCGGGACAGGGACCCAACGAG. This sequence encodes CACPGQGPNE. The complete CDR3 reads CACPGQGPNEQYF.

Ten or more counts support this clone. The read ends 3 residues before the CDR3 terminus; that terminus is restored from the germline J gene. The V gene is TRBV7-8, the J gene TRBJ2-7, with TRBD1 matching 8 bases. Germline assignment: CDR1 SGHVS and CDR2 FQNEAQ. This CDR3 is built from 13 residues. V was clipped by 5 bases and J by 5 bases; unmatched bases: 5. This CDR3 reads CASSPGQADEQYF. The sequenced part of the CDR3 DNA is TGTGCCAGCAGCCCGGGACAGGCCGACGAG.

In its sample, this clone was seen many times. The read finishes 3 residues shy of the CDR3 end, and the germline J gene is used to complete it. The V call is TRBV18, the J call TRBJ2-3, with 9 positions matching TRBD1. CDR3 length: 16 residues. Germline CDR1 reads KGHSH; CDR2 reads LQKENI. V was pared by 4 bases and J by 2 bases, with 7 bases of the junction left unmatched. The CDR3 loop is CASSLGQGSLTDTQYF. Incomplete CDR3 DNA: TGTGCCAGCTCACTGGGACAGGGATCCCTCACAGATACG.

This clone has at least ten counts. The read halts 3 residues ahead of the CDR3 end, with the missing end drawn from the germline J gene. V usage is TRBV19 and J usage is TRBJ2-5; TRBD2 aligns across 7 bases. The CDR3 is 17 amino acids. The V gene's germline CDR1 is LNHDA and CDR2 SQIVND (reference sequence). J gave up 0 bases and V 0 bases, and 7 bases lay outside the gene matches. CDR3 DNA, as far as it was read: TGTGCCAGTAGTATAGATCTGCGGGAGTGGGACCAAGAGACC. It is translated as CASSIDLREWDQET. The full CDR3 protein is CASSIDLREWDQETQYF.

This clone came up many times. The CDR3 sequence is CASSRGLAGMLTGELFF. The CDR3 bases that were read are TGTGCCAGCAGCCGGGGGCTAGCGGGGATGCTCACCGGGGAG. The chain carries TRBV7-8 and TRBJ2-2; TRBD2 aligns across 9 bases. The missing CDR3 end, 3 residues past where the read stops, is filled in from the germline J gene. In germline, CDR1 is SGHVS, CDR2 FQNEAQ. This CDR3 comprises 17 residues. J lost 4 bases, V lost 5 bases, and 11 bases had no gene match. Full variable domain (rest looked up from reference TRBV7-8 and TRBJ2-2): GAGVSQSPRYKVAKRGQDVALRCDPISGHVSLFWYQQALGQGPEFLTYFQNEAQLDKSGLPSDRFFAERPEGSVSTLKIQRTQQEDSAVYLCASSRGLAGMLTGELFFGEGSRLTVL.

This clone was seen at least ten times. The missing CDR3 end, 3 residues past where the read stops, is filled in from the germline J gene. V usage is TRBV19 and J usage is TRBJ2-7, with D perhaps assigned TRBD1 or TRBD2 (5 bases each). Germline V gene sequence: CDR1 LNHDA, CDR2 SQIVND (reference sequence). The CDR3 is 14 residues long. V lost 6 bases and J 1 base, leaving 13 bases between the germline ends. CDR3 DNA (partial): TGTGCCAGTAGGAGGGGCGGTACTTCCTACGAG. Protein product: CASRRGGTSYE. The whole CDR3 protein reads CASRRGGTSYEQYF.

This clone was counted at least ten times. Sequencing ends 3 residues short of the CDR3 end; the germline J gene provides the rest. This rearrangement joins TRBV18 to TRBJ2-7; D is possibly TRBD2 (6 bases). The V end lost 3 bases, the J end lost 1 base, and 13 bases lay between the germline ends. Germline loops: CDR1 KGHSH, CDR2 LQKENI. This CDR3 is 15 amino acids long. The sequenced part of the CDR3 DNA is TGTGCCAGCTCACCGACCCGGGGGACGTCCTACGAG. It translates to CASSPTRGTSYE. In full, the CDR3 is CASSPTRGTSYEQYF.

This clone has ten or more counts. The read comes to an end 3 residues before the CDR3 does, leaving the germline J gene to fill in the end. This chain uses TRBV18 with TRBJ2-7; 7 positions match TRBD2. V gave up 3 bases and J gave up 4 bases; unmatched junction bases: 6. The CDR3 length is 14 residues. Germline CDR1 KGHSH, CDR2 LQKENI. CDR3: CASSPGSGEYEQYF. The CDR3 bases that were read are TGTGCCAGCTCACCGGGAAGCGGGGAGTACGAG.

This clone was counted many times. The sequence runs out 3 residues before the end of the CDR3; the remainder is reconstructed from the germline J gene. V is TRBV7-9 and J is TRBJ2-1; the D gene is possibly TRBD2 (5 bases). The CDR3 covers 10 residues. Trimming took off 8 bases at V and 7 bases at J, with 6 bases between the two ends. CDR1 SEHNR and CDR2 FQNEAQ come from the germline V gene (reference sequence). This CDR3 reads CASSGNEQFF. The sequenced part of the CDR3 DNA is TGTGCCAGCTCGGGGAATGAG. Full variable domain (outside the CDR3, taken from reference TRBV7-9 and TRBJ2-1): DTGVSQNPRHKITKRGQNVTFRCDPISEHNRLYWYRQTLGQGPEFLTYFQNEAQLEKSRLLSDRFSAERPKGSFSTLEIQRTEQGDSAMYLCASSGNEQFFGPGTRLTVL.

In this sample, this clone turned up many times. The read ends 3 residues before the CDR3 terminus; that terminus is restored from the germline J gene. V is TRBV12-3 or TRBV12-4 and J is TRBJ2-3, with D maybe TRBD2 (6 bases). This CDR3 contains 14 residues. V was shortened by 2 bases and J by 2 bases, with 8 bases between the two germline ends. CDR3 in amino acids: CASSLSSVTDTQYF. Partial CDR3 DNA: TGTGCCAGCAGTTTATCTAGCGTCACAGATACG.

This clone was seen a handful of times. The read ends 3 residues early relative to the CDR3; the germline J gene fills the gap. The chain employs TRBV5-1 and TRBJ2-3; 13 bases line up with TRBD2. This CDR3 comprises 16 residues. Looked up from germline, CDR1 is SGHRS and CDR2 is YFSETQ. The V and J ends lost 3 bases and 4 bases, in that order; junction bases with no gene match: 5. CDR3 DNA (partial): TGCGCCAGCAGCTGGACTAGCGGGAGAGGCCCAGATACG. It codes for CASSWTSGRGPDT. The full-length CDR3 reads as CASSWTSGRGPDTQYF. Full variable domain (rest looked up from reference TRBV5-1 and TRBJ2-3): KAGVTQTPRYLIKTRGQQVTLSCSPISGHRSVSWYQQTPGQGLQFLFEYFSETQRNKGNFPGRFSGRQFSNSRSEMNVSTLELGDSALYLCASSWTSGRGPDTQYFGPGTRLTVL.

In this sample, this clone turned up many times. The DNA ends 3 residues before the CDR3 does, and the rest of the CDR3 is filled in from the germline J gene. The rearrangement joins TRBV2 to TRBJ2-5; 7 bases align to TRBD2. V was pared by 3 bases and J by 1 base, with 8 bases of the junction left unmatched. There are 16 residues in the CDR3. Germline V gives CDR1 SNHLY, CDR2 FYNNEI. This CDR3 is CASSDGASGFQETQYF. CDR3 bases read: TGTGCCAGCAGTGATGGAGCTAGCGGATTCCAAGAGACC.

This clone was detected ten times or more. Read data end 3 residues before the CDR3 end; the end is taken from the germline J gene. The chain couples TRBV6-2 or TRBV6-3 to TRBJ2-1; tentative D call: TRBD1 (5 bases). Trimming left V 8 bases short and J 0 bases short, with 8 bases between. From germline, CDR1 is MNHEY and CDR2 SVGEGT. The CDR3 length is 13 residues. The CDR3 is CASQDNSYNEQFF. The part of the CDR3 DNA that was read is TGTGCCAGCCAGGACAACTCCTACAATGAG.

This clone was recorded many times. The read is 3 residues too short to cover the CDR3 end, so that end is filled in from the germline J gene. V usage is TRBV30 and J usage is TRBJ1-3; D call uncertain. Trimming pared 5 bases from V and 0 bases from J, leaving 11 bases between. CDR1 and CDR2 (germline): GTSNPN, SVGIG (reference sequence). The CDR3 length is 14 residues. CDR3 in amino acids: CAWARRGSGNTIYF. CDR3 DNA (partial): TGTGCCTGGGCCCGACGGGGCTCTGGAAACACC. The full variable domain, in which reference TRBV30 and TRBJ1-3 provide the parts outside the CDR3, is SQTIHQWPATLVQPVGSPLSLECTVEGTSNPNLYWYRQAAGRGLQLLFYSVGIGQISSEVPQNLSASRPQDRQFILSSKKLLLSDSGFYLCAWARRGSGNTIYFGEGSWLTVV.

At least ten counts were recorded for this clone. The CDR3 goes on 3 residues after the read ends, and that part is filled in from the germline J gene. This chain links TRBV7-6 with TRBJ2-6; D unresolved. CDR3 size: 15 residues. Germline CDR1 SGHVS, CDR2 FNYEAQ. Trimming shortened V by 5 bases and J by 0 bases, and 8 bases separated the two germline ends. The sequenced part of the CDR3 DNA is TGTGCCAGCAGCCCCGCGTACTCTGGGGCCAACGTC. This sequence encodes CASSPAYSGANV. The CDR3 in full is CASSPAYSGANVLTF.

Relative to its sample, this clone is medium-sized. The CDR3 goes on 3 residues after the read ends, and that part is filled in from the germline J gene. This rearrangement joins TRBV7-3 to TRBJ2-5, with a possible D match to TRBD1 (6 bases). Germline CDR1 SGHTA, CDR2 FQGTGA. The CDR3 extends over 13 amino acids. The V gene lost 3 bases and the J gene lost 5 bases, with 10 bases spanning the gap. The CDR3 sequence: CASSFQGSETQYF. The sequenced part of the CDR3 DNA is TGTGCCAGCAGCTTTCAGGGGTCGGAGACC.

This clone showed up many times. The missing CDR3 end, 3 residues past where the read stops, is filled in from the germline J gene. This chain links TRBV4-1 with TRBJ1-4; maybe TRBD1 (5 bases). The CDR3 sequence is 12 residues long. Germline V gives CDR1 MGHRA, CDR2 YSYEKL. V was shortened by 4 bases and J by 10 bases, with 10 bases between the two germline ends. The sequenced part of the CDR3 DNA is TGCGCCAGCAGCCTCCCCGGGGGAAAA. Its protein is CASSLPGGK. The whole CDR3 protein is CASSLPGGKLFF.

Many counts were recorded for this clone. The CDR3 is cut off 3 residues early in the read; its end comes from the germline J gene. This rearrangement joins TRBV7-9 to TRBJ2-5; D is unclear. The CDR3 length is 12 residues. V lost 5 bases and J lost 5, with 9 bases in between. CDR1 is SEHNR, CDR2 FQNEAQ, per germline (reference sequence). CDR3 DNA, as far as it was read: TGTGCCAGCAGCCCCAAACGGGAGACC. Translated: CASSPKRET. The entire CDR3 protein is CASSPKRETQYF.